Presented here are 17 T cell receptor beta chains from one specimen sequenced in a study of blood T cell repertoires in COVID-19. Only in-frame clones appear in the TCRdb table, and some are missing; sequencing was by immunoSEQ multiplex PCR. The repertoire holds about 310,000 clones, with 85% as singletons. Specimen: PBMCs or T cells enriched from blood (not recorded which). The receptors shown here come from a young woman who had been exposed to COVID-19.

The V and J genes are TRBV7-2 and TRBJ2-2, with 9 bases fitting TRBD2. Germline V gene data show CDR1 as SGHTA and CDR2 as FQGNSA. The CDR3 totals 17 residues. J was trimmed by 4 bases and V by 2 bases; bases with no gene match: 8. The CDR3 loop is CASSLNRLAVPTGELFF. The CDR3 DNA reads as TGTGCCAGCAGCTTAAATCGACTAGCGGTACCCACCGGGGAGCTGTTTTTT.

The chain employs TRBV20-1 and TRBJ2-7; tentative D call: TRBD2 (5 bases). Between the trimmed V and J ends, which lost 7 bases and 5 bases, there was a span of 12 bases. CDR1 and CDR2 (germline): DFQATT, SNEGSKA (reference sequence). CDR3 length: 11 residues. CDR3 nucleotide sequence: TGCAGTGGGCAGGAGGCAAACGAGCAGTACTTC. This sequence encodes CSGQEANEQYF.

The DNA of the CDR3 is TGTGCCAGCAGCCCTGGGGGCGCGGGCACTCCAAGGGGCGAGCAGTACTTC. It is translated as CASSPGGAGTPRGEQYF. The V gene is TRBV11-2, the J gene TRBJ2-7, with D tentatively TRBD1 (6 bases). V was trimmed by 5 bases and J by 6 bases, leaving 26 bases between them. Looked up from germline, CDR1 is SGHAT and CDR2 is FQNNGV. This CDR3 region has 17 residues.

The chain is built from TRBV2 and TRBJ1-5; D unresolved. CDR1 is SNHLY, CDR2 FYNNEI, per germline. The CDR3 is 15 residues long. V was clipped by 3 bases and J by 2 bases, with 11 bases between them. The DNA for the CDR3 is TGTGCCAGCAGTGAGGGCAGCATGGGCAATCAGCCCCAGCATTTT. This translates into CASSEGSMGNQPQHF.

The CDR3 nucleotides are TGCGCCAGCAGCGGGACCAGGGGGCAGGATGGCTACACCTTC. This sequence encodes CASSGTRGQDGYTF. This sequence joins TRBV5-1 and TRBJ1-2, with 8 bases identical to TRBD1. The CDR3 contains 14 residues. V trimming: 4 bases; J trimming: 6 bases; junction bases outside the gene matches: 8. Germline CDR1 and CDR2: SGHRS and YFSETQ.

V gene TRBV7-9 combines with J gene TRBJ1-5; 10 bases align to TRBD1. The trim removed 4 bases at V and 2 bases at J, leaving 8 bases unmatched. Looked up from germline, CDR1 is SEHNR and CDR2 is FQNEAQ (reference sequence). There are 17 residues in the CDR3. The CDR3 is CASSSGTGVDGNQPQHF. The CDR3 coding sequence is TGTGCCAGCAGCTCCGGGACAGGGGTTGATGGCAATCAGCCCCAGCATTTT.

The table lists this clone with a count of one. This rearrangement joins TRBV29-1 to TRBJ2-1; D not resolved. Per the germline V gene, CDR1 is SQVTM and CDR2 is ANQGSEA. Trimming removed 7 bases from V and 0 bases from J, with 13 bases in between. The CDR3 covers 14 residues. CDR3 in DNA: TGCAGCGGCCGAGGAACCAGCTCCTACAATGAGCAGTTCTTC. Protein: CSGRGTSSYNEQFF.

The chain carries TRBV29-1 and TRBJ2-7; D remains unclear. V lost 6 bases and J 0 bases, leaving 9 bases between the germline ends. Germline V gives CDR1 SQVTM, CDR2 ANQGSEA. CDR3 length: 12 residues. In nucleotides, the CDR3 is TGCAGCGTAAAACAGAGCTCCTACGAGCAGTACTTC. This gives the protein CSVKQSSYEQYF.

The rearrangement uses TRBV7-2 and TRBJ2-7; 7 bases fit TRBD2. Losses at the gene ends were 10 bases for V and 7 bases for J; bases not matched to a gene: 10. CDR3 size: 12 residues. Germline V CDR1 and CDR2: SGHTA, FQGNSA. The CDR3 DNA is TGTGCCATGGAAAGCGGGACGCGGGAGCAGTACTTC. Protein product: CAMESGTREQYF.

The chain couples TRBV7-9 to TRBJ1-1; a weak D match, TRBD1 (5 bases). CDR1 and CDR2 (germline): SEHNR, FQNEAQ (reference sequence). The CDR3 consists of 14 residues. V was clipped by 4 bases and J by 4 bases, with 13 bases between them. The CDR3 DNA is TGTGCCAGCAGCTCTGTAGGTGGGGCCACTGAAGCTTTCTTT. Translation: CASSSVGGATEAFF.

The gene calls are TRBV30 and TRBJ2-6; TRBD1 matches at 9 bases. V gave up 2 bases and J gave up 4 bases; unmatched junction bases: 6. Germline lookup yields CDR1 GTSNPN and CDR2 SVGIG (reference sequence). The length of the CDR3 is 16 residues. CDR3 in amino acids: CAWSRDRVSGANVLTF. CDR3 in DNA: TGTGCCTGGAGTCGGGACAGGGTATCGGGGGCCAACGTCCTGACTTTC.

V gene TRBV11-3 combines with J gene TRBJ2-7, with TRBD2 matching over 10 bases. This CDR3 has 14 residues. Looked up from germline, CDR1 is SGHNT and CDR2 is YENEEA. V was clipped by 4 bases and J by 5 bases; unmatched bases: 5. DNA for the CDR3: TGTGCCAGCAGCTCTAGCGGGGGTACGAACGAGCAGTACTTC. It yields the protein CASSSSGGTNEQYF.

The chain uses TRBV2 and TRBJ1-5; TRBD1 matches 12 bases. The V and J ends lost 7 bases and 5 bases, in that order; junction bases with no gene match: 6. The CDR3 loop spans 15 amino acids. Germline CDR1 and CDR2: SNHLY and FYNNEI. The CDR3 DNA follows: TGTGCCAGCAAACCGGGACAGGGGGCGCATCAGCCCCAGCATTTT. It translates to CASKPGQGAHQPQHF.

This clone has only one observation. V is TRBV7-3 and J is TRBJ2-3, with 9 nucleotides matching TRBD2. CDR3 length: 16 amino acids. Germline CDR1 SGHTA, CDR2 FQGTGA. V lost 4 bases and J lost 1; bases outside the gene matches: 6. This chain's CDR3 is CASSSAGGLGTDTQYF. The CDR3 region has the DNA TGTGCCAGCAGCTCCGCGGGGGGGTTGGGCACAGATACGCAGTATTTT.

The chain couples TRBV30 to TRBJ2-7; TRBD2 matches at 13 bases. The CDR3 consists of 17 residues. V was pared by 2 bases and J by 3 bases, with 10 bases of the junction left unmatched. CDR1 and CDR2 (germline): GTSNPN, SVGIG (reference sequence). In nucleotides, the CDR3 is TGTGCCTGGAGTCTAGGACGGACTAGCGGGAGCATCTACGAGCAGTACTTC. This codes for CAWSLGRTSGSIYEQYF.

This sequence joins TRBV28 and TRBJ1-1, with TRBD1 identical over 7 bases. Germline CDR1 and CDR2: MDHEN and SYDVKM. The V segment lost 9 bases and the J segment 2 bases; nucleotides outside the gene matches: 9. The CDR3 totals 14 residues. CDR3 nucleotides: TGTGCCAGTAGAATACCAGGGGGAAACACTGAAGCTTTCTTT. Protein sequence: CASRIPGGNTEAFF. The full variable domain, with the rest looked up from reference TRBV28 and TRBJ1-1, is DVKVTQSSRYLVKRTGEKVFLECVQDMDHENMFWYRQDPGLGLRLIYFSYDVKMKEKGDIPEGYSVSREKKERFSLILESASTNQTSMYLCASRIPGGNTEAFFGQGTRLTVV.

The CDR3 protein is CASSLGRLVRAFF. The CDR3 nucleotides are TGTGCCAGCAGTTTGGGGAGACTTGTCCGAGCTTTCTTT. This chain uses TRBV12-3 or TRBV12-4 with TRBJ1-1; no reliable D call. The CDR3 is 13 amino acids. With 3 bases removed from V and 10 bases from J, the gap between germline ends came to 15 bases.